These 18 T cell receptor beta chains share one sample of origin, sequenced in a study of shared clonotypes between healthy human individuals. Cells designated naive CD8 were CD45RO-negative and were positively selected for CCR7, with terminally differentiated effector memory CD45RA+ cells excluded. Clones were read by immunoSEQ multiplex PCR, and TCRdb kept only the in-frame ones, dropping some. The data hold a few million clones, with 85% to 95% observed a single time. Sequenced: naive CD8+ T cells from PBMCs. The receptors were sampled from a man in his late teens or twenties in good health. Some clones in this sample may be carry-over from other donors' samples.

The genes are TRBV7-9 and TRBJ2-3, with unresolved D. The V gene's germline CDR1 is SEHNR and CDR2 FQNEAQ (reference sequence). Trimming removed 6 bases from V and 7 bases from J, with 8 bases in between. The CDR3 runs to 11 residues. The CDR3 DNA is TGTGCCAGCAGGTGGGATAATACGCAGTATTTT. Amino acids: CASRWDNTQYF.

The chain has TRBV7-8 and TRBJ2-1; D not certain. Germline CDR1 reads SGHVS; CDR2 reads FQNEAQ. Deletions cut 4 bases from V and 6 bases from J, with 19 bases between. The CDR3 totals 16 residues. In DNA form, the CDR3 reads TGTGCCAGCAGCTGGACGGTGGGGAAACCGGCCAATGAGCAGTTCTTC. This gives the protein CASSWTVGKPANEQFF.

The V call is TRBV19, the J call TRBJ2-7, with TRBD2 matching 15 bases. Germline values: CDR1 LNHDA, CDR2 SQIVND (reference sequence). This CDR3 is built from 15 residues. V gave up 5 bases and J gave up 5 bases; unmatched junction bases: 4. The CDR3 sequence is CASSERTSGRDEQYF. CDR3 DNA sequence: TGTGCCAGTAGTGAGCGGACTAGCGGGAGGGACGAGCAGTACTTC. The variable domain in full, completed from reference TRBV19 and TRBJ2-7, reads DGGITQSPKYLFRKEGQNVTLSCEQNLNHDAMYWYRQDPGQGLRLIYYSQIVNDFQKGDIAEGYSVSREKKESFPLTVTSAQKNPTAFYLCASSERTSGRDEQYFGPGTRLTVT.

The rearrangement joins TRBV30 to TRBJ1-4; 8 bases line up with TRBD1. The ends lost 4 bases at V and 7 bases at J; junction bases unmatched: 2. The CDR3 sequence is 12 residues long. Germline CDR1 and CDR2: GTSNPN and SVGIG (reference sequence). CDR3 DNA sequence: TGTGCCTGGAAACAGGGGGGTGAAAAACTGTTTTTT. Encoded protein: CAWKQGGEKLFF. Full variable domain (rest looked up from reference TRBV30 and TRBJ1-4): SQTIHQWPATLVQPVGSPLSLECTVEGTSNPNLYWYRQAAGRGLQLLFYSVGIGQISSEVPQNLSASRPQDRQFILSSKKLLLSDSGFYLCAWKQGGEKLFFGSGTQLSVL.

The chain carries TRBV11-2 and TRBJ1-1; TRBD1 matches 12 bases. This CDR3 has 16 residues. The ends lost 2 bases at V and 4 bases at J; junction bases unmatched: 5. The germline V gene encodes CDR1 SGHAT and CDR2 FQNNGV. The CDR3 DNA follows: TGTGCCAGCAGCTTAAGGGACAGGGGGCGCGGCACTGAAGCTTTCTTT. It is translated as CASSLRDRGRGTEAFF.

This chain joins TRBV5-4 and TRBJ1-1; no firm D call. The V end lost 3 bases, the J end lost 0 bases, and 6 bases lay between the germline ends. The length of the CDR3 is 13 residues. The germline gives CDR1 SGHNT, CDR2 YYREEE (reference sequence). The CDR3 loop is CASSSTLNTEAFF. The CDR3 DNA reads TGTGCCAGCAGCTCAACACTGAACACTGAAGCTTTCTTT.

V usage is TRBV28 and J usage is TRBJ1-1, with D uncertain. This CDR3 region has 13 residues. Trimming stripped 2 bases from V and 10 bases from J, with 14 bases between. CDR1 and CDR2 (germline): MDHEN, SYDVKM. The CDR3 spells CASSLSASLGAFF. In DNA, the CDR3 is TGTGCCAGCAGTTTAAGCGCTTCCTTGGGAGCTTTCTTT.

Only one count was recorded for this clone. The sample carries other DNA sequences with the same CDR3. The chain is built from TRBV11-2 and TRBJ2-7, with a possible D match to TRBD2 (7 bases). Germline CDR1 and CDR2: SGHAT and FQNNGV. V lost 5 bases, J lost 6 bases, and 11 bases lay in between. CDR3 length: 12 amino acids. CDR3 nucleotide sequence: TGTGCCAGCAGCCTAGGGGGGGTCGAGCAGTACTTC. Translated, it gives CASSLGGVEQYF.

The V gene is TRBV27, the J gene TRBJ1-6; D is uncertain. The CDR3 extends over 15 amino acids. Trimming pared 3 bases from V and 2 bases from J, leaving 8 bases between. Germline V gives CDR1 MNHEY, CDR2 SMNVEV (reference sequence). The CDR3 is CASSFRGTYNSPLHF. In DNA, the CDR3 is TGTGCCAGCAGTTTTCGGGGTACCTATAATTCACCCCTCCACTTT.

The V gene is TRBV7-2, the J gene TRBJ2-3, with a weak D call TRBD2 (5 bases). The CDR3 is 15 amino acids. The V gene lost 3 bases and the J gene lost 5 bases, with 15 bases spanning the gap. In germline, CDR1 is SGHTA, CDR2 FQGNSA. The CDR3: CASSFVLSAGDTQYF. Written as DNA, the CDR3 is TGTGCCAGCAGCTTCGTCCTATCTGCGGGAGATACGCAGTATTTT.

The chain employs TRBV2 and TRBJ2-1; possible D gene TRBD1, 6 bases. CDR1 is SNHLY and CDR2 is FYNNEI in the germline V gene. The ends were cut back, 6 bases at V and 3 bases at J, with 15 bases in the middle. This CDR3 spans 15 amino acids. The CDR3 sequence: CASSTHGDNYNEQFF. In DNA form, the CDR3 reads TGTGCCAGCAGCACTCATGGGGACAACTACAATGAGCAGTTCTTC.

This chain links TRBV5-8 with TRBJ2-1; a possible D gene is TRBD1 (6 bases). This CDR3 spans 15 amino acids. CDR1 SGHTS and CDR2 YDEGEE come from the germline V gene. The V and J ends lost 0 bases and 4 bases respectively, with 11 bases between them. The CDR3 sequence: CASSLAQGWYNEQFF. In nucleotides, the CDR3 is TGTGCCAGCAGCTTGGCGCAGGGGTGGTACAATGAGCAGTTCTTC.

This chain links TRBV27 with TRBJ2-5, with D tentatively TRBD2 (5 bases). CDR1 and CDR2 from the germline V gene are MNHEY and SMNVEV (reference sequence). With 6 bases removed from V and 7 bases from J, the gap between germline ends came to 15 bases. The CDR3 runs to 13 residues. The CDR3 sequence: CASSPAGTGTQYF. CDR3 bases: TGTGCCAGCAGCCCGGCGGGTACGGGGACCCAGTACTTC.

The rearrangement links TRBV2 to TRBJ2-1, with 10 positions matching TRBD2. Trimming at V came to 4 bases and at J to 7 bases, leaving 16 bases not matched to a gene. The germline CDR1 and CDR2 sequences are SNHLY and FYNNEI. CDR3 length: 18 residues. CDR3 sequence reads: CASSASPPLAGVRNEQFF. The DNA of the CDR3 is TGTGCCAGCAGTGCCTCTCCCCCTCTAGCGGGAGTGAGGAATGAGCAGTTCTTC.

This clone was observed a few times. The sample carries other DNA sequences with the same CDR3. This chain links TRBV5-1 with TRBJ2-2; 9 nucleotides align to TRBD1. Losses at the gene ends were 4 bases for V and 5 bases for J; bases not matched to a gene: 6. The germline CDR1 and CDR2 sequences are SGHRS and YFSETQ. The CDR3 is 15 amino acids. CDR3 DNA: TGCGCCAGCAGCCCAGGGACAGGGCGGACCGGGGAGCTGTTTTTT. It specifies CASSPGTGRTGELFF.

This clone has a single count. The chain recombines TRBV6-6 with TRBJ1-1; D gene ambiguous. Germline V CDR1 and CDR2: MNHNY, SVGAGI (reference sequence). V was trimmed by 5 bases and J by 5 bases, leaving 18 bases between them. This CDR3 spans 15 amino acids. Written as DNA, the CDR3 is TGTGCCAGCAGTCCCCCCGGGCCTCTCGGGACTGAAGCTTTCTTT. Translation gives CASSPPGPLGTEAFF.

The chain is built from TRBV10-3 and TRBJ1-2; D is perhaps TRBD1 (6 bases). CDR1 and CDR2 from the germline V gene are ENHRY and SYGVKD. The CDR3 is 14 amino acids. V lost 2 bases and J 6 bases, leaving 13 bases between the germline ends. This chain's CDR3 is CAISEPSTGHGYTF. In nucleotides, the CDR3 is TGTGCCATCAGTGAGCCCTCGACAGGTCATGGCTACACCTTC.

V and J are TRBV10-3 and TRBJ2-5; D is perhaps TRBD2 (5 bases). V lost 2 bases and J lost 5, with 12 bases in between. The CDR3 totals 14 residues. Germline V CDR1 and CDR2: ENHRY, SYGVKD. The DNA of the CDR3 is TGTGCCATCAGTGAGCCAGGTTCGGGGGAGACCCAGTACTTC. It specifies CAISEPGSGETQYF.